The T cell receptor beta chain under discussion was sequenced for a study of blood T cell repertoires in COVID-19. Looking at the study overall: The analysed material was cDNA or gDNA that came from T cells, B-cell-depleted T cells, or PBMCs.

Germline CDR1 reads SGHAT; CDR2 reads FQDESV (reference sequence). V gave up 6 bases and J gave up 7 bases, with 15 bases separating them. The CDR3 consists of 13 residues. Under the authors' procedure: Nucleated cell number was recorded as an estimate derived from reference gene primer amplification. Some clones are missing from TCRdb's copy, which holds only in-frame ones; the method was immunoSEQ multiplex PCR. The V and J calls and clone size come from that table; D and trimming were worked out from the DNA. Found here are approximately 150,000 clones, more than 80% of them singletons; the top ten hold around 2.9%.

The sequencing input was peripheral blood. The clonotype originates from a woman aged 60-75 years with active COVID-19. J is TRBJ2-5 and V is TRBV11-1; D is perhaps TRBD2 (5 bases). This CDR3 is CASRLGDLGTQYF. The CDR3 bases are TGTGCCAGCAGACTCGGGGATTTGGGGACCCAGTACTTC.